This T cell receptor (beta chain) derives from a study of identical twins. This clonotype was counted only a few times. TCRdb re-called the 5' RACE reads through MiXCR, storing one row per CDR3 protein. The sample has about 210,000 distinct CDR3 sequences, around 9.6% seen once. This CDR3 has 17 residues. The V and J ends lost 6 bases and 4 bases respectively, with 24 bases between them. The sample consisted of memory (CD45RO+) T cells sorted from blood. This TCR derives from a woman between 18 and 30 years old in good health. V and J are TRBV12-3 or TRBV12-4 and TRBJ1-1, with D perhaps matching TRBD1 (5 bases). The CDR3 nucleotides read TGTGCCAGCAGACCCGGAACAGGATTTTCTCTGGTCACTGAAGCTTTCTTT. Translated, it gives CASRPGTGFSLVTEAFF.